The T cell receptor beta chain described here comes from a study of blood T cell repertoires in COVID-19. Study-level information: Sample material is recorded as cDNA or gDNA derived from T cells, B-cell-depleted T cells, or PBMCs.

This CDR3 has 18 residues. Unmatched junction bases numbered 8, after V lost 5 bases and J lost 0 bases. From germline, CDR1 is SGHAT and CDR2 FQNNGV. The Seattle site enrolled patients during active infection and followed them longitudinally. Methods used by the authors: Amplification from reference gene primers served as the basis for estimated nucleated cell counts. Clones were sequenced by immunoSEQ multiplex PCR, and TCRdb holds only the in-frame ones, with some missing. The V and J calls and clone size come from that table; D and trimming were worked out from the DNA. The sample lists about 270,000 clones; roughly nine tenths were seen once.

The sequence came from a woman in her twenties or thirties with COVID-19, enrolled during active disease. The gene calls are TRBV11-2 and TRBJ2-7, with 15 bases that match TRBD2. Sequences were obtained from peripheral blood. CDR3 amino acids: CASSPRTSGGGSSYEQYF. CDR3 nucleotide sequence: TGTGCCAGCAGCCCACGGACTAGCGGGGGGGGAAGCTCCTACGAGCAGTACTTC.